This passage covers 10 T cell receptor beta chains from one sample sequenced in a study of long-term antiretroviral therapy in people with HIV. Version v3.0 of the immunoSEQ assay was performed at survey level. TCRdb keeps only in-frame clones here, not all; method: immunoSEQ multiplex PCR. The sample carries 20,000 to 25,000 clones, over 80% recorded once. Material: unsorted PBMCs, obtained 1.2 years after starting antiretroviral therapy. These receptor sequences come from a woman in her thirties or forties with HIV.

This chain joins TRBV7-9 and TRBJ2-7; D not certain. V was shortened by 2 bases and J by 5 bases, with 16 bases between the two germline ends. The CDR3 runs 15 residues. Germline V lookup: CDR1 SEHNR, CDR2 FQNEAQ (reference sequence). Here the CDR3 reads CASSLRVQGKDEQYF. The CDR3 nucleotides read TGTGCCAGCAGCTTACGGGTACAAGGGAAGGACGAGCAGTACTTC.

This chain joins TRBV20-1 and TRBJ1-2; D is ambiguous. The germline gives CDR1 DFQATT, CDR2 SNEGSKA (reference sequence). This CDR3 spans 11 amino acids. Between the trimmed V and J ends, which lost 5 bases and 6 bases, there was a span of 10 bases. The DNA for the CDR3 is TGCAGTGCTTCGGACTTAAATGGCTACACCTTC. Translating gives CSASDLNGYTF.

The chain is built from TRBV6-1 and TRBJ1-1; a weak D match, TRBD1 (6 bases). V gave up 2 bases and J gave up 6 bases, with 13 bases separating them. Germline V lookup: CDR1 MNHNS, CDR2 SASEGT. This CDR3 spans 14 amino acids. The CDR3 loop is CASSEFGQLPEAFF. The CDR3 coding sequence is TGTGCCAGCAGTGAATTCGGACAGTTGCCTGAAGCTTTCTTT.

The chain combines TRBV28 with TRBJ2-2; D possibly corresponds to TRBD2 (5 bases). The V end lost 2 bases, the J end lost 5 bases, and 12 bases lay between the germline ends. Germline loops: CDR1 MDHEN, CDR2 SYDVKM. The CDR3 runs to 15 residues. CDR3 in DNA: TGTGCCAGCAGTTTACTAGCATGGGTGACCGGGGAGCTGTTTTTT. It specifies CASSLLAWVTGELFF.

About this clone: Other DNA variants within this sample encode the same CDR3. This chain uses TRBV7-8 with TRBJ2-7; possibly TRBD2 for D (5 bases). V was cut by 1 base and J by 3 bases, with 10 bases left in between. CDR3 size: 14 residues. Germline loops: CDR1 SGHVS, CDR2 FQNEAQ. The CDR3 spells CASSLGLADYEQYF. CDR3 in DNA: TGTGCCAGCAGCTTAGGTCTAGCTGACTACGAGCAGTACTTC.

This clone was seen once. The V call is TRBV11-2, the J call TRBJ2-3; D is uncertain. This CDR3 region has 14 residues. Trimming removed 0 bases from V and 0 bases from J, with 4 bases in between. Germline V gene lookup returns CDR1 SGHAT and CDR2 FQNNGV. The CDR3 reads CASSLDGSTDTQYF. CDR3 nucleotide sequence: TGTGCCAGCAGCTTAGATGGAAGCACAGATACGCAGTATTTT.

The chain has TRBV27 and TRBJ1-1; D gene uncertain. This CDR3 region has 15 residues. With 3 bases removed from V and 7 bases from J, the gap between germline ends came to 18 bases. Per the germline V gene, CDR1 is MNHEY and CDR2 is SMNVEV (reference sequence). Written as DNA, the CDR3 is TGTGCCAGCAGTTTTCCCCCACAACCCTCGAATGAAGCTTTCTTT. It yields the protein CASSFPPQPSNEAFF.

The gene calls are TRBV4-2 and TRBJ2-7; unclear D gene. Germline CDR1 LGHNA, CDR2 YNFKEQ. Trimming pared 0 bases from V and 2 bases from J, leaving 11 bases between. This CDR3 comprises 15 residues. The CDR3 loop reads CASSQDGLGPYEQYF. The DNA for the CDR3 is TGTGCCAGCAGCCAAGATGGCCTAGGGCCCTACGAGCAGTACTTC.

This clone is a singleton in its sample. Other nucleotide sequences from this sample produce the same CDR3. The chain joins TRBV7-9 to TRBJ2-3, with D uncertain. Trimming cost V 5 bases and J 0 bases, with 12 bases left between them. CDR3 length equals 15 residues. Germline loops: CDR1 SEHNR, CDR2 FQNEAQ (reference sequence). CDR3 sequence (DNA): TGTGCCAGCAGCCCCCGGACCGGTAGCACAGATACGCAGTATTTT. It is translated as CASSPRTGSTDTQYF.

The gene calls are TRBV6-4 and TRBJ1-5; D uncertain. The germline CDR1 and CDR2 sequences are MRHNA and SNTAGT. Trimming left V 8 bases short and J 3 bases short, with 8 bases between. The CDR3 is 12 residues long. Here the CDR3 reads CASGRVNQPQHF. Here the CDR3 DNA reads TGTGCCAGCGGACGGGTCAATCAGCCCCAGCATTTT.